Reported below is one T cell receptor beta chain. These data originate in a study of blood T cell repertoires in COVID-19. In the study overall: Samples of COVID-19 (acute and convalescent) were obtained from the United States, Italy and Spain.

TCRdb's copy holds only in-frame clones and misses some; the assay was immunoSEQ multiplex PCR. The table lists about 400,000 clones, roughly 86% of them singletons. The V and J ends lost 0 bases and 1 base respectively, with 10 bases between them. The CDR3 consists of 15 residues. Germline V gives CDR1 LGHDT, CDR2 YNNKEL (reference sequence). The clonotype was recovered from a human donor in a cohort sampled during active COVID-19. The chain joins TRBV3-1 (or the pseudogene TRBV3-2) to TRBJ2-7; TRBD2 might be the D (6 bases). Sequencing was carried out using peripheral blood. The CDR3 sequence is CASSQDGAGSYEQYF. DNA of the CDR3: TGTGCCAGCAGCCAAGACGGGGCGGGGTCCTACGAGCAGTACTTC.